This T cell receptor beta chain came from a study of control samples from healthy donors and cancer patients. The method was immunoSEQ multiplex PCR; TCRdb's version includes in-frame clones alone and lacks a portion of them. This sample has about 120,000 clones, with approximately 90% found just once. This CDR3 comprises 13 residues. Trimming took off 3 bases at V and 3 bases at J, with 9 bases between the two ends. This clone has just one count. The source material was blood. The rearrangement joins TRBV12-3 or TRBV12-4 to TRBJ2-7; D is possibly TRBD1 (5 bases). The sequence was collected from a man aged 40-50 years in good health. The chain's CDR3 is CASSLGQRYEQYF. The CDR3, as DNA: TGTGCCAGCAGTTTGGGGCAGCGCTACGAGCAGTACTTC.